The clone carrying this T cell receptor (beta chain) occurred a few times. Its antigen is unknown. TCRdb used MiXCR to reprocess the reads, holding one entry per CDR3 protein. In the table there are 750,000 to 900,000 distinct CDR3 sequences, about 28% of which are singletons. These data come from a study of T cell repertoires in cytomegalovirus infection. Trimming removed 0 bases from V and 0 bases from J, with 8 bases in between. The CDR3 totals 15 residues. Germline loops: CDR1 LGHDT, CDR2 YNNKEL (reference sequence). The TCR comes from a human donor in good health (CMV status not recorded). Some clones in this sample may be carry-over from other donors' samples. The J gene is TRBJ1-1, the V gene TRBV3-1; D uncertain. The input for sequencing was cultured CD8+ T cells from PBMCs, taken from culture after CMV antigen stimulation. CDR3 sequence reads: CASSQENRMNTEAFF. The CDR3 nucleotides read TGTGCCAGCAGCCAAGAAAATCGGATGAACACTGAAGCTTTCTTT.